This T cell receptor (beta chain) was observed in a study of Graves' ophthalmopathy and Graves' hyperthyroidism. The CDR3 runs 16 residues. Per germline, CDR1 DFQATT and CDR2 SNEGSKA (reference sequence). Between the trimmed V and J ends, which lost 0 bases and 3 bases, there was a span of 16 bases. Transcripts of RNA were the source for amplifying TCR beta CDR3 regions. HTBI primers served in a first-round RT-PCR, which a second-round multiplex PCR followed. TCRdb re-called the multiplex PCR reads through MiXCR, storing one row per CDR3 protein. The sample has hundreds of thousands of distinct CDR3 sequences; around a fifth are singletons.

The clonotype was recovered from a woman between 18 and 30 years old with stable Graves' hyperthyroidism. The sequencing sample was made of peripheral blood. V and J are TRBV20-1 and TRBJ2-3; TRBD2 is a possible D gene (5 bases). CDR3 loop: CSARDERASETDTQYF. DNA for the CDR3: TGCAGTGCTAGAGATGAGAGGGCTAGTGAGACAGATACGCAGTATTTT.